Included here is one TCR beta chain sequence, with context. Its specificity is not known. Method: immunoSEQ multiplex PCR; TCRdb's copy keeps in-frame clones and lacks some. The sample carries around 600,000 clones, 95% to 98% recorded once. Germline lookup yields CDR1 SEHNR and CDR2 FQNEAQ (reference sequence). J was trimmed by 4 bases and V by 5 bases; bases with no gene match: 9. This CDR3 is 16 amino acids long. This entry comes from a study of shared clonotypes between healthy human individuals. Naive CD8 cells lacked CD45RO, underwent positive selection for CCR7 and left out terminally differentiated effector memory CD45RA+ cells. Donation came from healthy HIV-negative adults that had no recent acute infections or vaccinations. Study observations and caveats: An anticipated effect of sequencing depth on clonotype sharing among donors was recognized.

J is TRBJ1-4 and V is TRBV7-9; 8 bases agree with TRBD1. Sequencing was carried out using naive CD8+ T cells sorted from blood. This clonotype was obtained from a man in his thirties or forties in good health. CDR3 sequence reads: CASSEPPGQDNEKLFF. CDR3 nucleotides: TGTGCCAGCAGCGAGCCGCCGGGACAGGATAATGAAAAACTGTTTTTT.